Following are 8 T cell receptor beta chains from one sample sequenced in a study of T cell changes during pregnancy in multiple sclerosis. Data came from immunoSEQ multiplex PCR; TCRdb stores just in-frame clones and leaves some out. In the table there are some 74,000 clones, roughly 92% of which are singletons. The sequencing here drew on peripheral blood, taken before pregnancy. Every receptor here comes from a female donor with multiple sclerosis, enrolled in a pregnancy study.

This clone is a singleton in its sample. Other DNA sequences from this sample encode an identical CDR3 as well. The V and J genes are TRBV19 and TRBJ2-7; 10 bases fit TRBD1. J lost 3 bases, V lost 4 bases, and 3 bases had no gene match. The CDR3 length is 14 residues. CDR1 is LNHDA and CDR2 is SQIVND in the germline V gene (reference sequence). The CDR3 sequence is CASSTGTGVYEQYF. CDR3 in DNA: TGTGCCAGTAGTACCGGGACAGGGGTCTACGAGCAGTACTTC.

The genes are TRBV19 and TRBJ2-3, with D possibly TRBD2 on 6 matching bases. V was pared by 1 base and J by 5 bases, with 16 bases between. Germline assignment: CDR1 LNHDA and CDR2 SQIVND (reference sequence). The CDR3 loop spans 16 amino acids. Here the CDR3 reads CASSIGRPTGGDTQYF. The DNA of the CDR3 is TGTGCCAGTAGTATAGGTCGACCCACCGGGGGAGATACGCAGTATTTT.

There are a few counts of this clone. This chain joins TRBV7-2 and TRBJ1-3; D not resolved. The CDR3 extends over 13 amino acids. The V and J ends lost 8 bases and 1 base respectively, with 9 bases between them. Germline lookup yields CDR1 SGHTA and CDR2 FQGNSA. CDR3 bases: TGTGCCAGCGGCCCCTTGTCTGGAAACACCATATATTTT. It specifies CASGPLSGNTIYF.

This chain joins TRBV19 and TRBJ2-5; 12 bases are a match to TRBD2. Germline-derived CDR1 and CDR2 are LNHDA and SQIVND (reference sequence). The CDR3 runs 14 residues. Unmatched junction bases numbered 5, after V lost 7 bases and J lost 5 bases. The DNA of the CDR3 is TGTGCCAGTACCCTAGCGGGGGGGGCGGAGACCCAGTACTTC. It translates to CASTLAGGAETQYF.

CDR3 loop: CASSDNSGRGQFF. For the CDR3, the DNA is TGTGCCAGCTCAGACAATAGCGGGAGAGGGCAGTTCTTC. The rearrangement links TRBV18 to TRBJ2-1, with TRBD2 identical over 9 bases. The CDR3 length is 13 residues. Looked up from germline, CDR1 is KGHSH and CDR2 is LQKENI. V shed 5 bases and J 12 bases; nucleotides not matched to a gene: 8.

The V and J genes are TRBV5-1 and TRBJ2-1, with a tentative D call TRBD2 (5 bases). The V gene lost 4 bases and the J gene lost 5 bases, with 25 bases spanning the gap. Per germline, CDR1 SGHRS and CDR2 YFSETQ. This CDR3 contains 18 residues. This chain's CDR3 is CASSRPASGLGINNEQFF. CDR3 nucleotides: TGCGCCAGCAGCCGACCAGCGAGCGGCCTGGGGATCAACAATGAGCAGTTCTTC.

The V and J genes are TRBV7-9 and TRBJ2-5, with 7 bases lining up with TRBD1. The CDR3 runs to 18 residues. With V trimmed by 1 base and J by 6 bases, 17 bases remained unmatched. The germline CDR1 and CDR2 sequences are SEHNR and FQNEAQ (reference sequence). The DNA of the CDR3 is TGTGCCAGCAGCTTAGTTGGGGGAGTGACAGGGCTTGGGAAGACCCAGTACTTC. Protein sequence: CASSLVGGVTGLGKTQYF.

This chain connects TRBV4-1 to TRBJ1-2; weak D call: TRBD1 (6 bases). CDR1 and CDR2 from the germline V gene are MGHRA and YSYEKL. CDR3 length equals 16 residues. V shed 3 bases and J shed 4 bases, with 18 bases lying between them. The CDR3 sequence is CASSQPTAGEGYGYTF. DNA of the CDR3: TGCGCCAGCAGCCAGCCGACGGCAGGGGAGGGCTATGGCTACACCTTC.